The rows below give T cell receptor beta chains drawn from one sample of a study of T cells in Graves' hyperthyroidism and ophthalmopathy. From the multiplex PCR reads, TCRdb called clonotypes with MiXCR, one entry per CDR3 protein. The sample shows 500,000 to 700,000 distinct CDR3 sequences, around 15% of them seen only once. Sequencing was performed on blood. These receptor sequences come from a woman aged 18-29 years with Graves' hyperthyroidism. Each CDR3 is given without its conserved first and last residue. Each record gives: V gene, CDR3 length, J gene, CDR3 protein.

>TRBV20-1|12|TRBJ2-5
SATSSGGQETQY
>TRBV6-2/TRBV6-3|13|TRBJ1-6
ASSSSGQDNSPLH
>TRBV11-3|15|TRBJ2-3
ASSRIAGPARRDTQY
>TRBV20-1|10|TRBJ1-1
SVFTASTEAF
>TRBV6-1|13|TRBJ2-5
ASSEIAGGQETQY
>TRBV6-5|13|TRBJ1-4
ASSYSGRSNEKLF
>TRBV11-1|15|TRBJ2-3
ASSLMGTGRSTDTQY
>TRBV9|14|TRBJ2-5
ASSVDYRVWSETQY
>TRBV19|13|TRBJ1-1
ASMMSSLMNTEAF
>TRBV6-1|14|TRBJ1-2
ASSSRGGRGDYGYT
>TRBV9|14|TRBJ2-1
ASSDRTGSSYNEQF
>TRBV12-3/TRBV12-4|11|TRBJ1-2
AGSRTGLYGYT
>TRBV7-7|13|TRBJ2-1
ASSPIPGLTNEQF
>TRBV2|13|TRBJ1-4
ASRARYMANEKLF
>TRBV6-5|10|TRBJ1-6
ASSYSCSPLH
>TRBV7-2|11|TRBJ1-1
ASSLGWGTEAF
>TRBV19|11|TRBJ2-7
ASSPAGTGEQY
>TRBV28|15|TRBJ2-6
ASSQRDIYSGANALT